The rows below give T cell receptor beta chains drawn from one sample of a study of spatial heterogeneity in lung cancer. TCRdb analysed the 5' RACE reads with MiXCR anew, one entry per CDR3 protein. This sample has some 9,800 distinct CDR3 sequences; nearly 6.5% occur once, and the top ten carry about a tenth. Sequenced material: lung tumor tissue, taken at surgery. All receptors come from a male donor with early-stage non-small cell lung cancer. The CDR3 runs from the conserved cysteine through the conserved F or W. Each record gives: clone size, V gene, J gene, D gene, CDR3 DNA, CDR3 protein. The D gene is left open where the match is weak. A clone size is listed for some rows: how often the clone was seen (once, few, many), or a class if it is expanded.

size: many
V: TRBV25-1
J: TRBJ1-1
D: NA
DNA: TGTGCCAGCGGAGAGAACACTGAAGCTTTCTTT
CDR3: CASGENTEAFF

size: many
V: TRBV10-3
J: TRBJ2-7
D: TRBD1
DNA: TGTGCCATCAGTGACCTGACAGGGGCCGAGCAGTACTTC
CDR3: CAISDLTGAEQYF

size: few
V: TRBV12-3/TRBV12-4
J: TRBJ1-5
D: TRBD1
DNA: TGTGCCAGCAGCCGGACAGGGCTTAGCAATCAGCCCCAGCATTTT
CDR3: CASSRTGLSNQPQHF

size: many
V: TRBV6-1
J: TRBJ2-2
D: NA
DNA: TGTGCCAGCAGTCTACACAGGGTTTCGAACACCGGGGAGCTGTTTTTT
CDR3: CASSLHRVSNTGELFF

size: medium-sized
V: TRBV5-1
J: TRBJ2-7
D: NA
DNA: TGCGCCAGCAGCTTTGATGGCGGGACATTCTACGAGCAGTACTTC
CDR3: CASSFDGGTFYEQYF

size: many
V: TRBV4-1
J: TRBJ1-4
D: NA
DNA: TGCGCCAGCAGCCAAACAGGTCAAGTGAAAGTTTTT
CDR3: CASSQTGQVKVF

size: many
V: TRBV28
J: TRBJ1-1
D: NA
DNA: TGTGCCAGCAGTTTACAACAGATTTACACTGAAGCTTTCTTT
CDR3: CASSLQQIYTEAFF

size: many
V: TRBV7-8
J: TRBJ1-1
D: TRBD1
DNA: TGTGCCAGCAGCCCAGGGGGGGCCCAACCTGGGGCTTTCTTT
CDR3: CASSPGGAQPGAFF

size: many
V: TRBV7-9
J: TRBJ2-7
D: TRBD2
DNA: TGTGCCAGCAGCACCGGGACTAGCGTAGCCTACGAGCAGTACTTC
CDR3: CASSTGTSVAYEQYF

size: large
V: TRBV20-1
J: TRBJ1-6
D: TRBD1
DNA: TGCAGTGCCAAAACTCCCGCCGGGACAGGCGGATCACCCCTCCACTTT
CDR3: CSAKTPAGTGGSPLHF

size: large
V: TRBV9
J: TRBJ1-1
D: NA
DNA: TGTGCCAGCAGCGTAGCGGGGGGGGCTGAAGCTTTCTTT
CDR3: CASSVAGGAEAFF

size: many
V: TRBV7-3
J: TRBJ2-7
D: TRBD2
DNA: TGTGCCAGCAGTCTAACTAGCGGGAGTTCCTACGAGCAGTACTTC
CDR3: CASSLTSGSSYEQYF

size: many
V: TRBV7-9
J: TRBJ2-5
D: TRBD1
DNA: TGTGCCAGCAGCCCAGACAGGGGAAAAAAGTACTTC
CDR3: CASSPDRGKKYF

size: many
V: TRBV7-6
J: TRBJ2-7
D: NA
DNA: TGTGCCAGCAGCGATCCGGAAAGCTACGAGCAGTACTTC
CDR3: CASSDPESYEQYF

size: many
V: TRBV5-4
J: TRBJ2-1
D: NA
DNA: TGTGCCAGCAGCTTGTTTTGGCTAGATGAGCAGTTCTTC
CDR3: CASSLFWLDEQFF

size: many
V: TRBV4-1
J: TRBJ1-6
D: NA
DNA: TGCGCCAGCAGCCAAGGGTACGGGGCCAGTTCACCCCTCCACTTT
CDR3: CASSQGYGASSPLHF

size: many
V: TRBV5-1
J: TRBJ1-5
D: TRBD1
DNA: TGCGCCAGCAGCTTGGAGGGGGCCCAGCCCCAGCATTTT
CDR3: CASSLEGAQPQHF

size: NA
V: TRBV2
J: TRBJ2-1
D: NA
DNA: TGTGCCAGCGGGGGGCCCAATGAGCAGTTCTTC
CDR3: CASGGPNEQFF

size: many
V: TRBV28
J: TRBJ1-2
D: NA
DNA: TGTGCCAGCAGCATTGAGAACAGGGTCGGGAATGGCTACACCTTC
CDR3: CASSIENRVGNGYTF

size: many
V: TRBV10-3
J: TRBJ1-1
D: NA
DNA: TGTGCCATCAGTGTAGAGGGACCCGAGAACACTGAAGCTTTCTTT
CDR3: CAISVEGPENTEAFF

size: medium-sized
V: TRBV7-8
J: TRBJ2-2
D: NA
DNA: TGTGCCGGAACAGGGTCGCGCACCGGGGAGCTGTTTTTT
CDR3: CAGTGSRTGELFF

size: many
V: TRBV7-9
J: TRBJ1-2
D: NA
DNA: TGTGCCAGCAGCTTAGGCCAGGGGACCCATCGCCACACCTTC
CDR3: CASSLGQGTHRHTF

size: many
V: TRBV14
J: TRBJ2-1
D: NA
DNA: TGTGCCAGCAGCCTTCAGGGTTACGGTGAGCAGTTCTTC
CDR3: CASSLQGYGEQFF

size: many
V: TRBV5-1
J: TRBJ1-1
D: NA
DNA: TGCGCCAGCAGCTTGTTCCCCCAACAGCAGGGGACGGGGACTGAAGCTTTCTTT
CDR3: CASSLFPQQQGTGTEAFF

size: many
V: TRBV20-1
J: TRBJ1-1
D: TRBD1
DNA: TGCAGTGGGGTAGACAGGGCTTCGAACACTGAAGCTTTCTTT
CDR3: CSGVDRASNTEAFF

size: many
V: TRBV24-1
J: TRBJ2-1
D: TRBD2
DNA: TGTGCCACCAGTGACCCCGACCTAGCGGGAGGTACCGGGGTCCAGTTCTTC
CDR3: CATSDPDLAGGTGVQFF

size: NA
V: TRBV6-6
J: TRBJ2-6
D: NA
DNA: TGTGCCAGCAGTTTATTTAGGGGCTCTGGGGCCAACGTCCTGACTTTC
CDR3: CASSLFRGSGANVLTF

size: NA
V: TRBV27
J: TRBJ1-1
D: NA
DNA: TGTGCCAGCAGTTCACAGGTGAGGACTGAAGCTTTCTTT
CDR3: CASSSQVRTEAFF

size: few
V: TRBV7-2
J: TRBJ2-3
D: TRBD2
DNA: TGTGCCAGCAGCTGGGCTAGCGGGAGTACACCAGATACGCAGTATTTT
CDR3: CASSWASGSTPDTQYF

size: large
V: TRBV9
J: TRBJ2-3
D: NA
DNA: TGTGCCAGCAGCGTCGGAGCGAAAGTTGATACAGATACGCAGTATTTT
CDR3: CASSVGAKVDTDTQYF

size: many
V: TRBV20-1
J: TRBJ1-1
D: TRBD1
DNA: TGCAGTGCCACCGGGACAGGTTGGGGCACTGAAGCTTTCTTT
CDR3: CSATGTGWGTEAFF

size: many
V: TRBV19
J: TRBJ1-4
D: TRBD1
DNA: TGTGCCAGTAGCGGACAGGGGATCGGCGAAAAACTGTTTTTT
CDR3: CASSGQGIGEKLFF

size: many
V: TRBV28
J: TRBJ2-4
D: NA
DNA: TGTGCCAGCAGACGCAGGGTGCCGGGGAAAAACATTCAGTACTTC
CDR3: CASRRRVPGKNIQYF

size: many
V: TRBV4-1
J: TRBJ2-2
D: TRBD2
DNA: TGCGCCAGCAGCCTCCAGCGGGAGGCCGGGGAGCTGTTTTTT
CDR3: CASSLQREAGELFF

size: many
V: TRBV28
J: TRBJ1-4
D: TRBD1
DNA: TGTGCCAGCAGCAAGACAGGGGTCGGTGAAAAACTGTTTTTT
CDR3: CASSKTGVGEKLFF

size: few
V: TRBV5-1
J: TRBJ2-7
D: NA
DNA: TGCGCCAGCAGCTCTGACCGATACGAGCAGTACTTC
CDR3: CASSSDRYEQYF

size: many
V: TRBV20-1
J: TRBJ1-2
D: NA
DNA: TGCAGTATCCTGCCCGCGGGGGGCGGCTATGGCTACACCTTC
CDR3: CSILPAGGGYGYTF

size: many
V: TRBV7-2
J: TRBJ1-2
D: NA
DNA: TGTGCCAGCAGCTTAATGGGGGGAGTCTATGGCTACACCTTC
CDR3: CASSLMGGVYGYTF

size: many
V: TRBV20-1
J: TRBJ2-3
D: NA
DNA: TGCAGTGCTAGAAGGGGGGCAGATACGCAGTATTTT
CDR3: CSARRGADTQYF

size: many
V: TRBV20-1
J: TRBJ2-6
D: TRBD1
DNA: TGCAGTGCTAGAGCCCCACAGGGGGCCAAAAGGTCTGGGGCCAACGTCCTGACTTTC
CDR3: CSARAPQGAKRSGANVLTF

size: many
V: TRBV20-1
J: TRBJ2-3
D: TRBD1
DNA: TGCAGTGCTGGGGACAGACGCGAGGGAGATACGCAGTATTTT
CDR3: CSAGDRREGDTQYF

size: many
V: TRBV20-1
J: TRBJ2-1
D: NA
DNA: TGCAGTGCCCCGGGACTCCTCAATGAGCAGTTCTTC
CDR3: CSAPGLLNEQFF

size: many
V: TRBV28
J: TRBJ2-6
D: NA
DNA: TGTGCCAGCAGTTTATTGGGGAACAGAAAAGCTGGGGCCAACGTCCTGACTTTC
CDR3: CASSLLGNRKAGANVLTF

size: few
V: TRBV7-8
J: TRBJ2-7
D: NA
DNA: TGTGCCAGCAGCAACTCGATCCGTTACGAGCAGTACTTC
CDR3: CASSNSIRYEQYF

size: many
V: TRBV12-3/TRBV12-4
J: TRBJ2-5
D: NA
DNA: TGTGCCAGCAGGTCGACAGTCGGGACCCAGTACTTC
CDR3: CASRSTVGTQYF

size: many
V: TRBV7-9
J: TRBJ2-2
D: NA
DNA: TGTGCCAGCAGCTTGAGGCGGGGACGGGACACCGGGGAGCTGTTTTTT
CDR3: CASSLRRGRDTGELFF

size: medium-sized
V: TRBV20-1
J: TRBJ2-1
D: NA
DNA: TGCAGTGCGCCCCTGGTTCCTGAGCAGTTCTTC
CDR3: CSAPLVPEQFF

size: many
V: TRBV20-1
J: TRBJ2-3
D: TRBD2
DNA: TGCAGTGCCTGGGGAGCGGGAGGTCCCACAGATACGCAGTATTTT
CDR3: CSAWGAGGPTDTQYF

size: many
V: TRBV28
J: TRBJ1-6
D: NA
DNA: TGTGCCAGCAGTTTTTCTGACAGGCTATACTCACCCCTCCACTTT
CDR3: CASSFSDRLYSPLHF

size: many
V: TRBV20-1
J: TRBJ1-1
D: NA
DNA: TGCAGTGCTAGAGAGACGGGGCAGAGGAACACTGAAGCTTTCTTT
CDR3: CSARETGQRNTEAFF

size: many
V: TRBV3-1
J: TRBJ2-7
D: TRBD2
DNA: TGTGCCAGCAGCCAAGCTAGCGGGGCCCTCAGCCCATACGAGCAGTACTTC
CDR3: CASSQASGALSPYEQYF

size: many
V: TRBV6-2/TRBV6-3
J: TRBJ2-6
D: TRBD2
DNA: TGTGCCAGCAGTTTCGAAGTAACACTAGCGGCTAACTCTGGGGCCAACGTCCTGACTTTC
CDR3: CASSFEVTLAANSGANVLTF

size: few
V: TRBV12-3/TRBV12-4
J: TRBJ1-5
D: NA
DNA: TGTGCCAGCAGTTCAGGGTCGCCTTATTATAGCAATCAGCCCCAGCATTTT
CDR3: CASSSGSPYYSNQPQHF

size: many
V: TRBV2
J: TRBJ2-2
D: NA
DNA: TGTGCCAGCCGGATCGACATCGGGGAGCTGTTTTTT
CDR3: CASRIDIGELFF

size: many
V: TRBV20-1
J: TRBJ1-4
D: NA
DNA: TGCAGTGCCACTCCGGACTCCAATGAAAAACTGTTTTTT
CDR3: CSATPDSNEKLFF

size: medium-sized
V: TRBV20-1
J: TRBJ2-5
D: NA
DNA: TGCAGTGCTTTTCGACTAGGTAGGGCAGAGACCCAGTACTTC
CDR3: CSAFRLGRAETQYF

size: many
V: TRBV20-1
J: TRBJ1-5
D: NA
DNA: TGCAGTGCTAGCGCCGACGGTCCTAATCAGCCCCAGCATTTT
CDR3: CSASADGPNQPQHF